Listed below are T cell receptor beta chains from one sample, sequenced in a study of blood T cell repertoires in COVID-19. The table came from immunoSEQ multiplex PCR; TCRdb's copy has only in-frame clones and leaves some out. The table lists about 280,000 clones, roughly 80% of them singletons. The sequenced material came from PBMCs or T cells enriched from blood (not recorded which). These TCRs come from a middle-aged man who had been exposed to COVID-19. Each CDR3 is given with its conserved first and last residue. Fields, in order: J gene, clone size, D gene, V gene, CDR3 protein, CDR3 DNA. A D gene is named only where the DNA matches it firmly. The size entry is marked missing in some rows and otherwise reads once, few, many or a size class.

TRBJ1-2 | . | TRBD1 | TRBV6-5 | CATGQGNNGYTF | TGTGCCACCGGACAGGGGAATAATGGCTACACCTTC
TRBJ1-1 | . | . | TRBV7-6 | CASSFIQGEGKGSNTEAFF | TGTGCCAGCAGCTTCATACAGGGAGAGGGAAAGGGTTCGAACACTGAAGCTTTCTTT
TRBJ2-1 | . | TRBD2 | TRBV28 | CASSSLAGRSYNEQFF | TGTGCCAGCAGTTCTCTAGCGGGTCGCTCCTACAATGAGCAGTTCTTC
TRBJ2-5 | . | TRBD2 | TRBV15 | CATSRIRGGLAGRETQYF | TGTGCCACCAGCAGAATACGGGGGGGACTAGCGGGACGGGAGACCCAGTACTTC
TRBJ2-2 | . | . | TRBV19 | CASIYRSHSVQVQTGELFF | TGTGCCAGTATCTATAGGTCCCATTCGGTCCAGGTTCAAACCGGGGAGCTGTTTTTT
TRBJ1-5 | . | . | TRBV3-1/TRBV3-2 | CASSSQGIQPQHF | TGTGCCAGCAGCTCCCAGGGTATTCAGCCCCAGCATTTT
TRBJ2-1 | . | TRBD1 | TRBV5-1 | CASEGSGTGSYNEQFF | TGCGCCAGCGAGGGGTCAGGGACAGGGTCCTACAATGAGCAGTTCTTC
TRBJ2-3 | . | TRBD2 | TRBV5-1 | CASSLDWVPSGRSTDTQYF | TGCGCCAGCAGCTTGGATTGGGTCCCTAGCGGGAGGAGCACAGATACGCAGTATTTT
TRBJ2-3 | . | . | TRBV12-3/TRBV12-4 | CASSSRDTQYF | TGTGCCAGCAGTTCCCGAGATACGCAGTATTTT
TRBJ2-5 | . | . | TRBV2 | CASSANGLANQETQYF | TGTGCCAGCAGCGCCAACGGTTTAGCGAACCAAGAGACCCAGTACTTC
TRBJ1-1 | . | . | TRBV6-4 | CASSSDREAFF | TGTGCCAGCAGTTCCGACAGAGAAGCTTTCTTT
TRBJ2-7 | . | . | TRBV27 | CASSLGRSYEQYF | TGTGCCAGCAGTTTAGGCAGGTCCTACGAGCAGTACTTC
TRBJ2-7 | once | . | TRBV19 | CASSIQGIVNEQYF | TGTGCCAGTAGTATACAGGGGATTGTCAACGAGCAGTACTTC
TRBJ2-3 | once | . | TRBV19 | CASSIDFQGDTQYF | TGTGCCAGTAGTATAGATTTCCAGGGAGATACGCAGTATTTT
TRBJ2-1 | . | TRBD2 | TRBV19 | CASSIAGGRNEQFF | TGTGCCAGTAGTATAGCGGGAGGAAGGAATGAGCAGTTCTTC
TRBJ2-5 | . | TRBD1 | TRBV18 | CASSPLSTGQGGETRYF | TGTGCCAGCTCACCTTTAAGTACCGGACAGGGAGGCGAGACCCGGTACTTC
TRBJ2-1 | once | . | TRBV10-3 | CAISESDVAGQFF | TGTGCCATCAGTGAGTCCGATGTGGCAGGGCAGTTCTTC
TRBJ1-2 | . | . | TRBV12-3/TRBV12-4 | CASTSGNYGYTF | TGTGCCAGCACCTCGGGGAACTATGGCTACACCTTC
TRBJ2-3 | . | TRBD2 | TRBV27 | CASSLLYSGTTDTQYF | TGTGCCAGCAGTTTACTTTATAGCGGGACCACAGATACGCAGTATTTT
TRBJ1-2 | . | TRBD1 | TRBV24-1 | CATSRQGLLGGYTF | TGTGCCACCAGCCGACAGGGTCTTTTGGGTGGCTACACCTTC
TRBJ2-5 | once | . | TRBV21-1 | CASSPNLPRQGQQETQYF | TGTGCCAGCAGCCCCAACCTGCCTAGACAGGGACAACAAGAGACCCAGTACTTC
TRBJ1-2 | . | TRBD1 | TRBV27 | CASRRTGTSYGYTF | TGTGCCAGCAGAAGGACAGGGACGTCCTATGGCTACACCTTC
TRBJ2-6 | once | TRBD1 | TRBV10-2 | CASSRQGARGANVLTF | TGCGCCAGCAGTCGACAGGGGGCGCGAGGGGCCAACGTCCTGACTTTC
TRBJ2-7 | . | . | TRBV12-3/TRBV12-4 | CASAPAVVGEQYF | TGTGCCAGCGCCCCTGCGGTGGTTGGCGAGCAGTACTTC
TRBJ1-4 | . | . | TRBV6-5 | CASSTTNEKLFF | TGTGCCAGCAGCACAACTAATGAAAAACTGTTTTTT
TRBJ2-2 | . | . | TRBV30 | CAWSRVPGELFF | TGTGCCTGGAGCCGGGTCCCCGGGGAGCTGTTTTTT
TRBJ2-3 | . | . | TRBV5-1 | CASSSTTGLNTQYF | TGCGCCAGCAGCTCAACGACAGGACTGAATACGCAGTATTTT
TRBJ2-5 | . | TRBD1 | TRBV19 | CASSIQGAGETQYF | TGTGCCAGTAGTATACAGGGGGCAGGTGAGACCCAGTACTTC
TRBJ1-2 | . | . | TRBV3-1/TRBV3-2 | CASSPLDATEYGYTF | TGTGCCAGCAGCCCCCTGGATGCAACAGAATATGGCTACACCTTC
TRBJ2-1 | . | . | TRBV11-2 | CASNQNYNEQFF | TGTGCCAGCAACCAGAACTACAATGAGCAGTTCTTC
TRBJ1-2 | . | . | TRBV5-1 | CASRGAASENYGYTF | TGCGCCAGCAGGGGGGCTGCGAGCGAGAACTATGGCTACACCTTC
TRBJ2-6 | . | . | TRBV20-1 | CSASTDSGANVLTF | TGCAGTGCTAGTACAGACTCTGGGGCCAACGTCCTGACTTTC
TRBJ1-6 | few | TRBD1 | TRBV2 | CASSAQGVGSPLHF | TGTGCCAGCAGTGCCCAGGGGGTGGGTTCACCCCTCCACTTT
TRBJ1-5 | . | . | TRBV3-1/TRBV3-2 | CASSGVPGRENQPQHF | TGTGCCAGCAGCGGGGTTCCGGGGAGGGAAAATCAGCCCCAGCATTTT
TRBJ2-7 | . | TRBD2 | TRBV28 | CASSLPGLAGVEQYF | TGTGCCAGCAGTTTACCGGGACTAGCGGGAGTCGAGCAGTACTTC
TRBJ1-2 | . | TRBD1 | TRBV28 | CASAQTQGDGYTF | TGTGCCAGCGCCCAAACACAGGGGGATGGCTACACCTTC
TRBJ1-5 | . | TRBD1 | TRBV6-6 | CASSPNDRGRDQPQHF | TGTGCCAGCAGCCCCAATGACAGGGGGCGCGATCAGCCCCAGCATTTT
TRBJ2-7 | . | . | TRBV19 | CASSVDSNYEQYF | TGTGCCAGTAGTGTGGACAGCAACTACGAGCAGTACTTC